This T cell receptor (beta chain) was recovered during a study of T-cell reconstitution after alpha-beta-depleted transplantation in children. Unique molecular identifiers were used in preparing the TCRbeta library. MiXCR was run by TCRdb on the PCR reads, yielding one entry per CDR3 protein. The sample lists roughly 220,000 distinct CDR3 sequences; more than 7.5% were seen once. This CDR3 is built from 14 residues. CDR1 is DFQATT and CDR2 is SNEGSKA in the germline V gene (reference sequence). V lost 1 base to trimming and J lost 5 bases, with 12 bases between them. This clonotype was recorded many times.

Sequencing was performed on PBMCs from the stem cell graft donor, taken from the stem cell graft. The chain carries TRBV20-1 and TRBJ1-5; D is unclear. The TCR comes from a human donor who donated a stem cell graft to a child with SCID. The CDR3 loop is CSARGGYEDQPQHF. CDR3 nucleotide sequence: TGCAGTGCTAGAGGCGGGTACGAGGATCAGCCCCAGCATTTT.